The clone carrying this TCR beta chain came up many times. The data originate from a study of T-cell memory formation after mild COVID-19. In TCRdb, the 5' RACE reads were re-called with MiXCR into one record per CDR3 protein. The table records 350,000 to 500,000 distinct CDR3 sequences, about a quarter of them present only once. Sequencing was carried out using PBMCs or a T cell subset sorted from them (not recorded which). The sequence came from an adult woman who had mild COVID-19 (a few samples of this study predate the infection). Cell type and time point are not known.

The CDR3 loop reads CASSLSGQGPSQQFF. CDR3 DNA: TGTGCCAGCAGCTTAAGCGGACAGGGCCCTTCTCAGCAGTTCTTC. The J gene is TRBJ2-1, the V gene TRBV7-3; TRBD1 aligns across 8 bases. The V gene end was trimmed by 1 base and the J gene end by 11 bases; junction bases not matched to a gene: 10. In germline, CDR1 is SGHTA, CDR2 FQGTGA. CDR3 size: 15 residues.